The sequence of this T cell receptor (beta chain) was determined in a study of response to subunit inactivated influenza vaccine. As to this clonotype: Its antigen is still unknown.

Whole-study results and caveats: The authors put forward the suggestion that each seasonal influenza vaccination may bring in only a limited number of new T cells.

Per germline, CDR1 LGHDT and CDR2 YNNKEL (reference sequence). CDR3 length: 23 residues. V shed 1 base, J shed 0 bases, and the junction held 24 bases outside the gene matches. In TCRdb, the RT-PCR reads were re-called with MiXCR into one record per CDR3 protein. The sample consists of 650,000 to 800,000 distinct CDR3 sequences, approximately 14% of them appearing once. This specimen consisted of PBMCs from blood, obtained less than 15 days before vaccination. The V gene is TRBV3-1, the J gene TRBJ2-1, with TRBD1 identical over 7 bases. The sequence came from a man between 45 and 60 years old who received an inactivated influenza vaccine. The CDR3 loop is CASSQGLLSGQGENRSSYNEQFF. In DNA form, the CDR3 reads TGTGCCAGCAGCCAAGGTCTTTTGTCAGGGCAGGGGGAAAATAGGAGCTCCTACAATGAGCAGTTCTTC.